The 8 T cell receptor beta chains given below trace back to one sample, sequenced in a study of B cell selection in AIRE deficiency. Clones were sequenced by immunoSEQ multiplex PCR, and TCRdb holds only the in-frame ones, with some missing. This sample has roughly 24,000 clones; around 96% occur once, and the top ten carry 0.15% to 0.2%. Sorting defined conventional CD4 T cells as CD4+CD127+. The material sequenced was CD4+CD127+ conventional T cells sorted from PBMCs. The receptors derive from a human donor in good health.

The rearrangement joins TRBV7-9 to TRBJ2-7; D not certain. The CDR3 spans 14 residues. The ends were cut back, 0 bases at V and 1 base at J, with 7 bases in the middle. Germline assignment: CDR1 SEHNR and CDR2 FQNEAQ (reference sequence). The CDR3 spells CASSLAVQSYEQYF. The CDR3 coding sequence is TGTGCCAGCAGCTTAGCGGTGCAGTCCTACGAGCAGTACTTC.

The V call is TRBV18, the J call TRBJ2-7; D is possibly TRBD1 (6 bases). With 4 bases removed from V and 3 bases from J, the gap between germline ends came to 19 bases. The germline gives CDR1 KGHSH, CDR2 LQKENI. The CDR3 is 16 residues long. The CDR3 loop reads CASSQLATGPDYEQYF. The CDR3 nucleotides read TGTGCCAGCTCACAGCTAGCAACAGGGCCGGACTACGAGCAGTACTTC.

The chain carries TRBV2 and TRBJ1-5; the D is unclear. Trimming pared 3 bases from V and 0 bases from J, leaving 0 bases between. This CDR3 comprises 12 residues. The germline CDR1 and CDR2 sequences are SNHLY and FYNNEI. The CDR3: CASSDSNQPQHF. Written as DNA, the CDR3 is TGTGCCAGCAGTGATAGCAATCAGCCCCAGCATTTT.

The rearrangement joins TRBV18 to TRBJ2-3; 8 bases are a match to TRBD1. CDR1 is KGHSH and CDR2 is LQKENI in the germline V gene. This CDR3 has 16 amino acids. J lost 3 bases, V lost 3 bases, and 8 bases had no gene match. The CDR3 is CASSPLTQGATDTQYF. In DNA, the CDR3 is TGTGCCAGCTCACCGTTAACGCAGGGGGCAACAGATACGCAGTATTTT.

The CDR3 DNA follows: TGCGCCAGCAGCTTGGGGAGCGGGGGACTAGAGACCCAGTACTTC. Amino acids: CASSLGSGGLETQYF. The chain carries TRBV5-1 and TRBJ2-5; TRBD2 aligns across 8 bases. The junction had 5 bases not matched to a gene; V was cut back by 0 bases and J by 4 bases. Germline V gene data show CDR1 as SGHRS and CDR2 as YFSETQ. CDR3 size: 15 residues.

About this clone itself: No DNA is shown, since the ends of the CDR3 on it are uncertain; the CDR3 is the one TCRdb lists. The genes are TRBV7-8 and TRBJ2-5. A total of 13 residues make up the CDR3, ends included. The germline CDR1 and CDR2 sequences are SGHVS and FQNEAQ. The CDR3 here is CASSFFGQETQYF.

The chain employs TRBV5-8 and TRBJ1-2; 8 bases map to TRBD1. Germline loops: CDR1 SGHTS, CDR2 YDEGEE. This CDR3 has 14 amino acids. The junction had 4 bases not matched to a gene; V was cut back by 4 bases and J by 2 bases. CDR3 sequence (DNA): TGTGCCAGCAGCCCCAGGGGGCGGAACTATGGCTACACCTTC. It is translated as CASSPRGRNYGYTF.

The chain recombines TRBV7-2 with TRBJ1-1; no clear D. Germline values: CDR1 SGHTA, CDR2 FQGNSA. CDR3 length: 13 amino acids. Trimming removed 5 bases at V and 5 bases at J, with 12 bases between. CDR3 nucleotides: TGTGCCAGCAGCCAAGGGCCAGAGACTGAAGCTTTCTTT. Its translation is CASSQGPETEAFF.